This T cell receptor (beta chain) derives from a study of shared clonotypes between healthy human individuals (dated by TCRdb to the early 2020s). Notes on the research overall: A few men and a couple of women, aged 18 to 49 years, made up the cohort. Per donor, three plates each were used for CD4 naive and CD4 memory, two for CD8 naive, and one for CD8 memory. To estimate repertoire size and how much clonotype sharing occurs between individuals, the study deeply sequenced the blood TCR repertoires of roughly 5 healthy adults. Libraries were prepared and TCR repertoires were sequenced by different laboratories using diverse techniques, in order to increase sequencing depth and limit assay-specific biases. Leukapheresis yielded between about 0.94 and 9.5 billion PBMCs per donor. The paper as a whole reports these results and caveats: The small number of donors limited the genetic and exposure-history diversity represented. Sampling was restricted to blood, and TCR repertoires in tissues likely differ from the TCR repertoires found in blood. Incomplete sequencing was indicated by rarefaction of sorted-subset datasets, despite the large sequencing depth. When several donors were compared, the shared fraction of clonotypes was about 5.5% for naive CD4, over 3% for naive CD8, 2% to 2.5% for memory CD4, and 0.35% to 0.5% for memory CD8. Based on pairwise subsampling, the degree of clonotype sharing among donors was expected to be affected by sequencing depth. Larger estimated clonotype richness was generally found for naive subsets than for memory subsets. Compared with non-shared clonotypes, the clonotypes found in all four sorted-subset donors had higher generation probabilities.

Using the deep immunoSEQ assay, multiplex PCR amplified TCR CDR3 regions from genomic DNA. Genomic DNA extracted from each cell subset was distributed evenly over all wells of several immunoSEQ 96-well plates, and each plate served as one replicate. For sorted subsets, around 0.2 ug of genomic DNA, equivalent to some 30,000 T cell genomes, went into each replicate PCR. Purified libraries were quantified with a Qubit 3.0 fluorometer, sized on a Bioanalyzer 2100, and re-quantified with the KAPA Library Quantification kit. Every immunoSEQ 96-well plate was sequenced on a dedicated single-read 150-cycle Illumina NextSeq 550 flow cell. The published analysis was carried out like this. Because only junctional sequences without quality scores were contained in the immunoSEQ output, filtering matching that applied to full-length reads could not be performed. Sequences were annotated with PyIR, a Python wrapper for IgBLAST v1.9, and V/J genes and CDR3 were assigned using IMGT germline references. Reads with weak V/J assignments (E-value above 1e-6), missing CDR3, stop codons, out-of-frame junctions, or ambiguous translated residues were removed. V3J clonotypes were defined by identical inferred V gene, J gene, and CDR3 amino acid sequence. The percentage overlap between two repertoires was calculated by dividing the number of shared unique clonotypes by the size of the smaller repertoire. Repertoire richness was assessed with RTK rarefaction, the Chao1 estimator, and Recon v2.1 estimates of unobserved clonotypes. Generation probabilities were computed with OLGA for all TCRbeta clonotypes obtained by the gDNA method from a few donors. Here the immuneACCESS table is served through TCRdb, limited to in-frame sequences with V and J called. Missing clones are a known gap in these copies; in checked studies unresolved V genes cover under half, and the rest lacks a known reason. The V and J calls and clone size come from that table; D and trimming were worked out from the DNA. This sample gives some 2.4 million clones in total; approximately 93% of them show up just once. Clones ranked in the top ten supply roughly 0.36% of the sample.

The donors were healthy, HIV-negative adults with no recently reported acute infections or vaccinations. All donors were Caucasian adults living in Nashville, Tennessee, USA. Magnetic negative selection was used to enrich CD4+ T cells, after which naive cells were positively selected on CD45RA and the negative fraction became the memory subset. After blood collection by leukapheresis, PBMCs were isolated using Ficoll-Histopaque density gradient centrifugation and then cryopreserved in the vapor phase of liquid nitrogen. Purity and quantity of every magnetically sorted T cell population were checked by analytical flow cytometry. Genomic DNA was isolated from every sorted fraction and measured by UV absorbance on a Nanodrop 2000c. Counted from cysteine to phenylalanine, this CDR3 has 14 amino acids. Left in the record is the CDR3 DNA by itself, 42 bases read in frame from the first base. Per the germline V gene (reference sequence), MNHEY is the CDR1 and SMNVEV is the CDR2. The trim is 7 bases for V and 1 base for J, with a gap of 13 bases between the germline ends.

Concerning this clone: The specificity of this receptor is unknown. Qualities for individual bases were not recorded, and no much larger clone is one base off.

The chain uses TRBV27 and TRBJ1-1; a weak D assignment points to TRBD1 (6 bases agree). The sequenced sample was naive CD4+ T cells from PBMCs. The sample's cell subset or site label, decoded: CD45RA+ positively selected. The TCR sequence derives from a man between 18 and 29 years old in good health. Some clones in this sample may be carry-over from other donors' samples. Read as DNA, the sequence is TGTGCCAGCACCACCTGGGGGGCGAACACTGAAGCTTTCTTT. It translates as CASTTWGANTEAFF.